This entry describes one T cell receptor (delta chain). Its antigen target is currently unknown. Base qualities are missing; no much larger clone stands one base away. Library method: PCR. Sequencing was performed on an Illumina MiSeq. After TCRdb called clones again from the public reads with CATT, rows with identical DNA were merged. The sample contains 3,000 to 4,000 delta-chain clones, 60% to 70% of them found a single time. Together, the top ten hold approximately 61% of the sample. The entry originates in a study of delta chain sequences of gamma delta T cells (dated by TCRdb to 2015 to 2018). Its CDR3 holds 14 amino acids, cysteine through phenylalanine. The read is trimmed to its CDR3 DNA, 42 bases read in frame from base 1. V has 2 bases trimmed and J has 5 bases trimmed; junction bases matching no gene number 7. CDR1 and CDR2, looked up from the germline V gene, are GEAIGNYY and EKD.

The sequence joins TRDV2 to TRDJ1; the central 7 bases match TRDD3. Sample: a tumor sample. This sequence originates from a human donor with breast cancer. The CDR3 region reads CACDNVGETDKLIF. The DNA reads TGTGCCTGTGACAATGTGGGGGAGACAGATAAACTCATCTTT.